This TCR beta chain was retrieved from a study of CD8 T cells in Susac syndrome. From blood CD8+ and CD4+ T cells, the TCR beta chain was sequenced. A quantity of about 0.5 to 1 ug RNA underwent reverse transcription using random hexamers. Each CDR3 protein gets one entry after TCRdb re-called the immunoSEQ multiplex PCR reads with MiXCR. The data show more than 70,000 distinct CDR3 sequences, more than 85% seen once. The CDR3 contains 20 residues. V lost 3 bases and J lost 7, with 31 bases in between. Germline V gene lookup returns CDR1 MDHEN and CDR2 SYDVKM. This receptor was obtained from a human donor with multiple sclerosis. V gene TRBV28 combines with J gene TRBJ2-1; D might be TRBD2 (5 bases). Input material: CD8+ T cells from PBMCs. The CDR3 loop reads CASSFLTSRVGSLAENEQFF. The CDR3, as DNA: TGTGCCAGCAGTTTCCTGACCAGTAGAGTGGGAAGCCTAGCCGAGAATGAGCAGTTCTTC.